This TCR beta chain came from a study of molecular identifiers for immune sequencing clone quantification. Previously described methods with listed TCR primers produced the bulk TCR libraries. MiXCR, run by TCRdb on the PCR reads, gives a single entry per CDR3 protein. The sample consists of around 470,000 distinct CDR3 sequences, roughly 24% of them appearing once. Notes on the study in general: Over 99% of effector molecules, but under 1% in naive cells, were held by clones with more than 20 RNA copies.

This clonotype has at least ten counts. The antigen remains undetermined. Germline V gene lookup returns CDR1 DFQATT and CDR2 SNEGSKA (reference sequence). Trimming cost V 6 bases and J 7 bases, with 21 bases left between them. The CDR3 runs to 14 residues. The sequenced sample consisted of naive CD8+ T cells from blood, with Jurkat cell RNA spiked in. Subset given: FACS-sorted CD8+CD4-CCR7+CD45RA+ naive T cells. This chain links TRBV20-1 with TRBJ1-2; D not resolved. This TCR was recovered from a human donor in good health. Some libraries in this study had Jurkat cell RNA spiked in. CDR3 in amino acids: CSARGSSSVSGYTF. In DNA form, the CDR3 reads TGCAGTGCGCGGGGATCTAGCTCTGTGTCTGGCTACACCTTC.